This TCR beta chain was identified during a study of shared clonotypes between healthy human individuals. Trimming removed 2 bases at V and 4 bases at J, with 15 bases between. The CDR3 length is 16 residues. CDR1 is SGHRS and CDR2 is YFSETQ in the germline V gene. Method: immunoSEQ multiplex PCR; TCRdb's copy keeps in-frame clones and lacks some. The sample holds approximately 720,000 clones, more than 70% seen once. The clonotype was recovered from a woman in her twenties or thirties in good health. The specimen sequenced was memory CD4+ T cells sorted from blood. Subset of the sample: CD45RA-negative fraction. This chain connects TRBV5-1 to TRBJ2-2; tentative D call: TRBD1 (6 bases). CDR3 nucleotides: TGCGCCAGCAGCTTTCAGACAGGCCTAATCACCGGGGAGCTGTTTTTT. As protein: CASSFQTGLITGELFF.